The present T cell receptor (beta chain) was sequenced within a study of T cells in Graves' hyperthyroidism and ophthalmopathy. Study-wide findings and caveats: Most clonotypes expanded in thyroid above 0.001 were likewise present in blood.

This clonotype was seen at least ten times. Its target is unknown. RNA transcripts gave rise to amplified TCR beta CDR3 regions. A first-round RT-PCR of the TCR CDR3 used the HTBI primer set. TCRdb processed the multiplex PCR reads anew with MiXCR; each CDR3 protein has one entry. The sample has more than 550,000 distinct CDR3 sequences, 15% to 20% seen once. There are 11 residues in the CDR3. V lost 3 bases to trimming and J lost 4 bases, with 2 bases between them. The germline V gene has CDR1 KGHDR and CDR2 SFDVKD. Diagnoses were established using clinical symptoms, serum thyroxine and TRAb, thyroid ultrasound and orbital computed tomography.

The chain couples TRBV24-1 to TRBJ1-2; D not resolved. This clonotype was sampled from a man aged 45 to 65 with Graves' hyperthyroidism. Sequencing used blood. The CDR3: CATSDLYGYTF. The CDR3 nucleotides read TGTGCCACCAGTGATCTCTATGGCTACACCTTC.